These 3 T cell receptor beta chains were sequenced from one sample in a study of T cells expressing NK-cell markers. Reprocessing the 5' RACE reads, TCRdb reports a single entry for every CDR3 protein and omits DNA. In all, the sample yields fewer than 400,000 distinct CDR3 sequences. The material sequenced was blood T cells: a sorted CD56 or NKG2C T cell subset, CD4+ or CD8+ T cells, or bulk PBMC T cells (not recorded which). The receptors were gathered from a man between 18 and 69 years old in good health.

The chain couples TRBV5-5 to TRBJ2-7; the TRBD1 assignment by TCRdb is unverifiable without DNA. The CDR3 spans 16 residues. Germline lookup yields CDR1 SGHKS and CDR2 YYEKEE (reference sequence). The CDR3 sequence is CASSRDRVAVSYEQYF.

The chain's CDR3 is CATKSGQGRATNYGYTF. V usage is TRBV27 and J usage is TRBJ1-2; the TRBD1 assignment by TCRdb is unverifiable without DNA. The germline V gene has CDR1 MNHEY and CDR2 SMNVEV (reference sequence). The CDR3 is 17 residues long.

The rearrangement uses TRBV27 and TRBJ2-7; there is no DNA to check the TCRdb D call of TRBD1. The V gene's germline CDR1 is MNHEY and CDR2 SMNVEV (reference sequence). The CDR3 is 11 residues long. CDR3 in amino acids: CASRDNYEQYF.